Detailed here is one TCR beta chain. Its matching antigen is unknown. The library targeted TCRbeta and was prepared with unique molecular identifiers. TCRdb itself ran the PCR reads through MiXCR, one entry per CDR3 protein. This sample yields about a million distinct CDR3 sequences, of which about 29% are seen a single time; more than 25% belongs to the top ten. Trimming left V 1 base short and J 4 bases short, with 17 bases between. The germline CDR1 and CDR2 sequences are DFQATT and SNEGSKA (reference sequence). The CDR3 runs 16 residues. The record originates from a study of T-cell reconstitution after alpha-beta-depleted transplantation in children. Study outcomes and limitations: About two months after transplant, alpha-beta T cells reportedly came from several hundred expanded graft clones.

Source: PBMCs, mostly from graft donor cells, taken 360 days after TCRalphabeta/CD19-depleted stem cell transplant. The TCR originated in a boy in the first two years of life who had a stem cell transplant for SCID, so the T cells may come from the graft donor. The gene calls are TRBV20-1 and TRBJ1-5; D unclear. CDR3 residues: CSARGSPVEKNQPQHF. The CDR3 coding sequence is TGCAGTGCTAGAGGGTCGCCGGTAGAAAAAAATCAGCCCCAGCATTTT.